This T cell receptor beta chain was sequenced in a study of T-cell memory formation after mild COVID-19. The V gene lost 4 bases and the J gene lost 6 bases, with 13 bases spanning the gap. Germline CDR1 reads MNHEY; CDR2 reads SVGEGT. The CDR3 contains 14 residues. TCRdb called the 5' RACE reads again in MiXCR, with one record for every CDR3 protein. This sample carries about 250,000 distinct CDR3 sequences, more than 15% of them seen once, and the ten largest clones take under 30%. The origin of this receptor is a man younger than 30 who had mild COVID-19 (a few samples of this study predate the infection). Cell type and time point are not known. The rearrangement uses TRBV6-2 or TRBV6-3 and TRBJ2-1, with D tentatively TRBD2 (6 bases). The sequenced sample consisted of PBMCs or a T cell subset sorted from them (not recorded which). The CDR3 region has the DNA TGTGCCAGCAGTTTGCATGAGGGAGGCAATGAGCAGTTCTTC. Translating gives CASSLHEGGNEQFF.